This is a list of T cell receptor beta chains from one sample in a study of radiotherapy plus CTLA-4 blockade in lung cancer. Some clones are missing from TCRdb's copy, which holds only in-frame ones; the method was immunoSEQ multiplex PCR. The sample consists of some 23,000 clones, around 70% of them appearing once. The material was peripheral blood, obtained from a patient treated with radiotherapy plus ipilimumab. These receptors all stem from a human donor with non-small cell lung cancer who had stable disease on radiotherapy plus ipilimumab. Each CDR3 is given with its conserved first and last residue. A D gene is named only where the DNA matches it firmly. Clone size is shown for a subset of rows, as once, few, many or a class of expanded clone.

v_call	d_call	j_call	clone_size	cdr3_aa	cdr3_nt
TRBV19	-	TRBJ1-3	-	CASSARGRRTGNTIYF	TGTGCCAGTAGTGCCCGAGGAAGGAGGACCGGAAACACCATATATTTT
TRBV6-6	-	TRBJ1-1	-	CASSFRLGHEAFF	TGTGCCAGCAGTTTTCGGCTCGGACATGAAGCTTTCTTT
TRBV27	-	TRBJ1-4	few	CASSSADIGLLDFEKLFF	TGTGCCAGCAGTTCGGCGGACATAGGACTGCTAGATTTCGAAAAACTGTTTTTT
TRBV2	TRBD2	TRBJ2-5	-	CASSRTGLVASGPQETQYF	TGTGCCAGCAGCCGAACCGGACTAGTGGCCTCTGGCCCCCAAGAGACCCAGTACTTC
TRBV11-2	-	TRBJ1-4	few	CASGLEKLFF	TGTGCCAGCGGACTCGAAAAACTGTTTTTT
TRBV28	TRBD2	TRBJ2-7	-	CASSLKAGGPYEQYF	TGTGCCAGCAGCCTGAAAGCGGGAGGGCCCTACGAGCAGTACTTC
TRBV6-1	-	TRBJ1-1	-	CASSVQGNTEAFF	TGTGCCAGCAGTGTACAGGGGAACACTGAAGCTTTCTTT
TRBV2	-	TRBJ2-5	-	CASSDRRAQETQYF	TGTGCCAGCAGTGATCGCCGTGCGCAAGAGACCCAGTACTTC
TRBV30	TRBD2	TRBJ2-7	-	CAWTLGSGSSYEQYF	TGTGCCTGGACCCTGGGTAGCGGGAGCTCCTACGAGCAGTACTTC
TRBV6-5	TRBD1	TRBJ1-2	-	CASTLSYRGVDGYTF	TGTGCCAGCACCTTAAGTTACAGGGGCGTGGATGGCTACACCTTC
TRBV7-8	TRBD2	TRBJ2-7	-	CASSSILAGDYEQYF	TGTGCCAGCAGCTCGATACTAGCGGGAGACTACGAGCAGTACTTC
TRBV19	-	TRBJ2-1	-	CASRRIETSYNEQFF	TGTGCCAGTAGAAGAATAGAGACCTCCTACAATGAGCAGTTCTTC
TRBV5-6	-	TRBJ1-5	-	CASSLRGPGNQPQHF	TGTGCCAGCAGCTTGCGGGGGCCCGGCAATCAGCCCCAGCATTTT
TRBV10-3	-	TRBJ2-7	-	CAISRGAGGYEQYF	TGTGCCATCAGCCGGGGGGCAGGGGGCTACGAGCAGTACTTC
TRBV7-8	TRBD2	TRBJ2-1	-	CASSLGGSGRASEQFF	TGTGCCAGCAGCTTAGGGGGTAGCGGGAGGGCCTCTGAGCAGTTCTTC
TRBV13	-	TRBJ2-5	-	CASSFRETQYF	TGTGCCAGCAGCTTCAGGGAGACCCAGTACTTC
TRBV4-1	-	TRBJ2-5	-	CASSQGHRDQETQYF	TGCGCCAGCAGCCAAGGCCACAGGGATCAAGAGACCCAGTACTTC
TRBV9	TRBD1	TRBJ2-1	-	CASSVGPGGNEQFF	TGTGCCAGCAGCGTAGGGCCAGGGGGCAATGAGCAGTTCTTC
TRBV6-1	-	TRBJ2-1	few	CASSEAVARVTFF	TGTGCCAGCAGTGAAGCGGTCGCCAGGGTTACGTTCTTC
TRBV6-4	TRBD1	TRBJ2-7	-	CASSPGQGVGEQYF	TGTGCCAGCAGTCCGGGACAGGGGGTAGGCGAGCAGTACTTC
TRBV4-2	-	TRBJ1-1	-	CASSHLSAGTNTEAFF	TGTGCCAGCAGCCACTTAAGCGCAGGGACGAACACTGAAGCTTTCTTT
TRBV29-1	TRBD1	TRBJ1-2	-	CSVGQDLYGYTF	TGCAGCGTGGGACAGGATCTCTATGGCTACACCTTC
TRBV19	TRBD1	TRBJ2-7	-	CASSPGTGAYEQYF	TGTGCCAGTAGTCCCGGGACAGGGGCCTACGAGCAGTACTTC
TRBV2	-	TRBJ2-2	few	CASSPRGLRDGTGELFF	TGTGCCAGCAGTCCCCGAGGGCTTAGGGATGGCACCGGGGAGCTGTTTTTT
TRBV7-6	TRBD2	TRBJ2-7	-	CASSLGGGFYSSEQYF	TGTGCCAGCAGCCTGGGGGGGGGATTTTATTCCTCCGAGCAGTACTTC
TRBV5-1	-	TRBJ2-6	-	CASSLEGRSSGANVLTF	TGCGCCAGCAGCTTGGAGGGGAGGAGCTCTGGGGCCAACGTCCTGACTTTC
TRBV7-2	-	TRBJ1-1	-	CASSLEWTIEAFF	TGTGCCAGCAGCTTAGAATGGACTATTGAAGCTTTCTTT
TRBV4-1	TRBD1	TRBJ2-6	-	CASSRDRQGGGTGANVLTF	TGCGCCAGCAGCCGGGACCGACAGGGGGGTGGGACTGGGGCCAACGTCCTGACTTTC
TRBV11-3	TRBD1	TRBJ2-7	-	CASSSYRGLSQYF	TGTGCCAGCAGCTCTTACAGGGGGCTCTCGCAGTACTTC